The sequence of this T cell receptor (beta chain) was determined in a study of blood T cell repertoires in COVID-19. Study details: PBMCs, B-cell-depleted T cells, or T cells were the source of the cDNA or gDNA that made up the material.

Per the original methods: Counts of nucleated cells, estimated from reference gene primer amplification, were obtained. Generated by immunoSEQ multiplex PCR, the TCRdb table keeps only in-frame clones and is missing some. Clone size and the V and J calls come from that table; the DNA yielded D and trimming. This table holds about 210,000 clones, 82% found once. Germline V gene sequence: CDR1 MGHDK, CDR2 SYGVNS. V was shortened by 6 bases and J by 7 bases, with 16 bases between the two germline ends. The CDR3 has 14 residues. The receptor was derived from an older woman with COVID-19, enrolled during active disease. The V call is TRBV25-1, the J call TRBJ1-3, with no clear D. The specimen was peripheral blood. The CDR3 loop reads CASRSRRVPNTIYF. In DNA, the CDR3 is TGTGCCAGCAGGTCCCGGAGGGTTCCGAACACCATATATTTT.